A selection of T cell receptor beta chains follows, all from one sample in a study of post-analysis software for immune sequencing data. TCRdb reanalysed the PCR reads using MiXCR and keeps one entry per CDR3 protein. Of 350,000 to 450,000 distinct CDR3 sequences in the sample, around 37% were seen once. Sequences were obtained from blood. The receptors stem from a girl aged 10-17 years with multiple sclerosis. Both conserved end residues are part of each CDR3. Fields, in order: clone size, D gene, J gene, V gene, CDR3 protein, CDR3 DNA. The D gene is left open where the match is weak. Some rows have no size entry. The others give once, few or many, or a class for an expanded clone.

few,NA,TRBJ1-1,TRBV20-1,CSASDTLNTEAFF,TGCAGTGCTTCGGACACTCTGAACACTGAAGCTTTCTTT
few,TRBD1,TRBJ2-1,TRBV29-1,CSVDRDRASEQFF,TGCAGCGTTGACCGAGACAGGGCTAGTGAGCAGTTCTTC
medium-sized,TRBD1,TRBJ2-3,TRBV4-3,CASSQDGQGDTHSTDTQYF,TGCGCCAGCAGCCAAGATGGACAGGGTGATACTCATAGCACAGATACGCAGTATTTT
few,TRBD1,TRBJ2-3,TRBV20-1,CSADRGRLNTDTQYF,TGCAGTGCAGACAGGGGGCGCCTGAACACAGATACGCAGTATTTT
few,NA,TRBJ2-3,TRBV24-1,CATSDDSTDTQYF,TGTGCCACCAGTGATGACAGCACAGATACGCAGTATTTT
NA,NA,TRBJ2-5,TRBV4-1,CASSQEMRGVQETQYF,TGCGCCAGCAGCCAAGAAATGAGGGGGGTCCAAGAGACCCAGTACTTC
NA,NA,TRBJ1-2,TRBV2,CASRAYPNFNYGYTF,TGTGCCAGCCGAGCATACCCAAACTTTAACTATGGCTACACCTTC
NA,NA,TRBJ2-7,TRBV28,CASTRGGSSYEQYF,TGTGCCAGCACCAGGGGAGGATCCTCCTACGAGCAGTACTTC
NA,NA,TRBJ1-1,TRBV7-8,CASSQRAEAFF,TGTGCCAGCAGCCAACGGGCTGAAGCTTTCTTT
few,NA,TRBJ2-7,TRBV4-1,CASSPIGTLSSYEQYF,TGCGCCAGCAGTCCTATCGGGACACTTAGCTCCTACGAGCAGTACTTC
few,TRBD1,TRBJ1-2,TRBV4-3,CASSQDRDSYGYTF,TGCGCCAGCAGCCAAGATCGGGACAGCTATGGCTACACCTTC
NA,NA,TRBJ1-1,TRBV12-3/TRBV12-4,CASSFEAEGTEAFF,TGTGCCAGCAGTTTTGAGGCGGAGGGGACTGAAGCTTTCTTT
NA,TRBD2,TRBJ2-7,TRBV20-1,CSASHAGTSAYEQYF,TGCAGTGCTAGCCATGCCGGGACTAGCGCCTACGAGCAGTACTTC
NA,TRBD1,TRBJ2-5,TRBV6-5,CASSKGQGWQETQYF,TGTGCCAGCAGTAAGGGACAGGGTTGGCAAGAGACCCAGTACTTC
NA,NA,TRBJ2-1,TRBV6-5,CASRPAQGGPNEQFF,TGTGCCAGCAGGCCCGCCCAGGGGGGGCCAAATGAGCAGTTCTTC
NA,NA,TRBJ1-5,TRBV20-1,CSAREALQPQHF,TGCAGTGCTAGAGAGGCCCTTCAGCCCCAGCATTTT
NA,TRBD1,TRBJ1-1,TRBV3-1,CASSITTGSTEAFF,TGTGCCAGCAGCATTACGACAGGGTCCACTGAAGCTTTCTTT
NA,NA,TRBJ2-7,TRBV3-1,CASSPRDGSLYEQYF,TGTGCCAGCAGCCCTCGGGATGGATCCCTCTACGAGCAGTACTTC
NA,TRBD1,TRBJ1-4,TRBV6-1,CATRPTGEKLFF,TGTGCCACCAGGCCGACAGGGGAAAAACTGTTTTTT
NA,NA,TRBJ1-2,TRBV12-3/TRBV12-4,CASTAGGFSYGYTF,TGTGCCAGCACCGCCGGGGGTTTTAGCTATGGCTACACCTTC
NA,TRBD1,TRBJ2-3,TRBV2,CATLGQGLTDTQYF,TGTGCCACCCTGGGACAGGGCCTCACAGATACGCAGTATTTT
few,NA,TRBJ2-1,TRBV9,CASSGAGSRYNEQFF,TGTGCCAGCAGCGGGGCCGGGTCAAGGTATAATGAGCAGTTCTTC
few,NA,TRBJ1-1,TRBV9,CASSVDLENTEAFF,TGTGCCAGCAGCGTAGATCTAGAGAACACTGAAGCTTTCTTT